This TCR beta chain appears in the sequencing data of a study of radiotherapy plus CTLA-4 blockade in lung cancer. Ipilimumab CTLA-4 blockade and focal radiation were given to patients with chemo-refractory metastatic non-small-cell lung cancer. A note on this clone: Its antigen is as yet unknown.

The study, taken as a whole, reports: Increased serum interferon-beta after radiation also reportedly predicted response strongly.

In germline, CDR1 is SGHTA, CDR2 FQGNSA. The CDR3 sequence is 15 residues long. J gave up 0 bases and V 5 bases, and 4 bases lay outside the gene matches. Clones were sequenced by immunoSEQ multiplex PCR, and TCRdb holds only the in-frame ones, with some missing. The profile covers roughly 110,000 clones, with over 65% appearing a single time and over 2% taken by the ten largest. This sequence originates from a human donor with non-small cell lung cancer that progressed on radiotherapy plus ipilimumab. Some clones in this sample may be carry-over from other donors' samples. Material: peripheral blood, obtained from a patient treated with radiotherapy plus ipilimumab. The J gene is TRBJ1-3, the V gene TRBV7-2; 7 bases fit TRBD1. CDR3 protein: CASSMGTASGNTIYF. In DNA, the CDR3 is TGTGCCAGCAGCATGGGGACAGCCTCTGGAAACACCATATATTTT.